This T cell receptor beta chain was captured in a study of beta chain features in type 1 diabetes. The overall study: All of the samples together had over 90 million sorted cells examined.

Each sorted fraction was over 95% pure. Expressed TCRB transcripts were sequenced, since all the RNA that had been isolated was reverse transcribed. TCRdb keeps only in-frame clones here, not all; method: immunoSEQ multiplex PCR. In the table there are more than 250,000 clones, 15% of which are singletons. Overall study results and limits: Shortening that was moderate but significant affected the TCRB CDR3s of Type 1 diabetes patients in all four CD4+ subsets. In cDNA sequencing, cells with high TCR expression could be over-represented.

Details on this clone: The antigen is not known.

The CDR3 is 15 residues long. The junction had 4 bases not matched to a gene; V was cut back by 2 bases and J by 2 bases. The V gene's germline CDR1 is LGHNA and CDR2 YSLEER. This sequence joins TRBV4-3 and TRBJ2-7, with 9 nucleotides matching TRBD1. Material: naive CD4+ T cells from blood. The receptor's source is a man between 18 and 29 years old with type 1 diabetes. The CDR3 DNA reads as TGCGCCAGCAGCCAACTGACAGGGGGTCCCTACGAGCAGTACTTC. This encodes CASSQLTGGPYEQYF.